Each of the 27 T cell receptor beta chains below was sequenced from the same sample in a study of T cells expressing NK-cell markers. TCRdb re-called the 5' RACE reads, yielding one record per CDR3 amino acid sequence without DNA. The sample has some 150,000 distinct CDR3 sequences; the top ten hold approximately 12%. Sequencing was performed on blood T cells: a sorted CD56 or NKG2C T cell subset, CD4+ or CD8+ T cells, or bulk PBMC T cells (not recorded which). These receptor sequences come from a man aged 18 to 30 in good health.

The V and J genes are TRBV5-1 and TRBJ2-1; TCRdb outputs TRBD2, but without DNA this stays unchecked. Per germline, CDR1 SGHRS and CDR2 YFSETQ. CDR3 size: 17 residues. The chain's CDR3 is CASSSTSGRWKSNEQFF.

The chain employs TRBV19 and TRBJ1-5; TCRdb picks TRBD1, but there is no DNA to check that call. The CDR3 totals 15 residues. Germline V gene lookup returns CDR1 LNHDA and CDR2 SQIVND (reference sequence). CDR3 loop: CASSMGQTVNQPQHF.

This chain links TRBV7-9 with TRBJ2-2. Germline-derived CDR1 and CDR2 are SEHNR and FQNEAQ (reference sequence). The CDR3 is made up of 13 amino acids. The CDR3: CASSLVPTGELFF.

This sequence joins TRBV5-1 and TRBJ2-3; TCRdb outputs TRBD1, but without DNA this stays unchecked. Per the germline V gene, CDR1 is SGHRS and CDR2 is YFSETQ. The CDR3 runs 16 residues. The CDR3 is CASSASQGASTDTQYF.

The V and J genes are TRBV7-2 and TRBJ2-5; TCRdb returns TRBD2, unconfirmable since there is no DNA. Germline V lookup: CDR1 SGHTA, CDR2 FQGNSA. CDR3 length equals 17 residues. The CDR3 is CASSLLLAGQDQETQYF.

The chain couples TRBV6-5 to TRBJ2-5. Germline CDR1 MNHEY, CDR2 SVGAGI. This CDR3 is 14 amino acids long. Here the CDR3 reads CASSYTYSEGTQYF.

The chain employs TRBV7-2 and TRBJ2-2; TCRdb returns TRBD1, unconfirmable since there is no DNA. The CDR3 runs to 13 residues. Germline values: CDR1 SGHTA, CDR2 FQGNSA. CDR3 amino acids: CASSPLDTGELFF.

The chain combines TRBV2 with TRBJ1-2; TCRdb calls TRBD1, which cannot be checked without DNA. CDR1 is SNHLY, CDR2 FYNNEI, per germline. CDR3 length: 14 residues. The CDR3 sequence: CASSGGLNNYGYTF.

The chain recombines TRBV20-1 with TRBJ1-1; no DNA is available, so the TRBD1 call from TCRdb remains unchecked. CDR1 and CDR2 (germline): DFQATT, SNEGSKA (reference sequence). CDR3 length: 12 residues. CDR3 loop: CGFDQGGSEAFF.

The rearrangement uses TRBV4-1 and TRBJ2-3; TCRdb's D call of TRBD1 is untestable without DNA. The CDR3 totals 15 residues. The germline gives CDR1 MGHRA, CDR2 YSYEKL. The CDR3 reads CASSPGGVFTDTQYF.

The genes are TRBV2 and TRBJ2-3. Germline V gene data show CDR1 as SNHLY and CDR2 as FYNNEI. CDR3 length: 15 amino acids. The CDR3 sequence: CASRGATEITDTQYF.

Here the CDR3 reads CACTGQGFSTDTQYF. The chain carries TRBV30 and TRBJ2-3; TCRdb's D call, TRBD1, is unchecked because there is no DNA. The length of the CDR3 is 15 residues. CDR1 and CDR2 from the germline V gene are GTSNPN and SVGIG (reference sequence).

This sequence joins TRBV12-3 or TRBV12-4 and TRBJ2-2; as DNA is missing, the TRBD2 call by TCRdb cannot be tested. This CDR3 region has 14 residues. This chain's CDR3 is CASSGTEYTGELFF.

The CDR3 loop is CASSQDLLSGSNQPQHF. The rearrangement uses TRBV4-3 and TRBJ1-5; without DNA, the TCRdb call of TRBD1 cannot be checked. This CDR3 spans 17 amino acids. In germline, CDR1 is LGHNA, CDR2 YSLEER.

This chain links TRBV27 with TRBJ2-7. The CDR3 consists of 14 residues. Per the germline V gene, CDR1 is MNHEY and CDR2 is SMNVEV (reference sequence). The chain's CDR3 is CASRLVLSDDEQYF.

The CDR3 sequence: CASMFSGTQYF. This chain links TRBV2 with TRBJ2-5. CDR3 length: 11 amino acids. Germline values: CDR1 SNHLY, CDR2 FYNNEI.

This sequence joins TRBV24-1 and TRBJ2-2; TCRdb selects TRBD2, and the lack of DNA leaves this call unchecked. From germline, CDR1 is KGHDR and CDR2 SFDVKD. The CDR3 is 14 amino acids. CDR3 amino acids: CATSGTRDTGELFF.

This chain uses TRBV3-1 with TRBJ2-6; the TCRdb call, TRBD1, lacks DNA for checking. The CDR3 contains 17 residues. The germline V gene encodes CDR1 LGHDT and CDR2 YNNKEL (reference sequence). The CDR3 sequence is CASTEKTAYSGANVLTF.

This chain connects TRBV29-1 to TRBJ2-2; TCRdb calls TRBD2, which cannot be checked without DNA. This CDR3 is 12 amino acids long. Germline-derived CDR1 and CDR2 are SQVTM and ANQGSEA. CDR3 sequence reads: CSVGLASGELFF.

The chain has TRBV20-1 and TRBJ2-1; TCRdb names TRBD2, which stays unverified in the absence of DNA. Germline values: CDR1 DFQATT, CDR2 SNEGSKA (reference sequence). This CDR3 has 20 residues. CDR3 sequence reads: CSARALGTSGKVRSYNEQFF.

The chain carries TRBV12-3 or TRBV12-4 and TRBJ2-3; the TRBD2 assignment by TCRdb is unverifiable without DNA. The CDR3 runs 17 residues. The chain's CDR3 is CASSGTSGRGSTDTQYF.

The rearrangement joins TRBV4-3 to TRBJ2-7; TCRdb lists TRBD1, though no DNA is available to test this call. CDR3 size: 17 residues. Looked up from germline, CDR1 is LGHNA and CDR2 is YSLEER. The CDR3: CASSQEGYGTPSYEQYF.

V usage is TRBV12-3 or TRBV12-4 and J usage is TRBJ2-1; without DNA, the TCRdb call of TRBD2 cannot be checked. The CDR3 extends over 15 amino acids. CDR3: CASSFGRMGYNEQFF.

The chain employs TRBV20-1 and TRBJ1-6. The CDR3 is 13 amino acids. Germline CDR1 DFQATT, CDR2 SNEGSKA (reference sequence). This chain's CDR3 is CSATLPSGSPLHF.

The chain employs TRBV29-1 and TRBJ2-7; TCRdb designates TRBD2, a call that cannot be tested without DNA. Germline V gene data show CDR1 as SQVTM and CDR2 as ANQGSEA. The CDR3 is 15 amino acids. The CDR3 spells CSVEGGTGPPYEQYF.

This chain uses TRBV7-9 with TRBJ2-1; the TCRdb call, TRBD2, lacks DNA for checking. Per germline, CDR1 SEHNR and CDR2 FQNEAQ (reference sequence). This CDR3 has 14 amino acids. CDR3 residues: CASSLAGGYNEQFF.

CDR3 amino acids: CATSRDLQAGRTDTQYF. The chain employs TRBV15 and TRBJ2-3. The CDR3 runs 17 residues. Per germline, CDR1 LNHNV and CDR2 YYDKDF (reference sequence).